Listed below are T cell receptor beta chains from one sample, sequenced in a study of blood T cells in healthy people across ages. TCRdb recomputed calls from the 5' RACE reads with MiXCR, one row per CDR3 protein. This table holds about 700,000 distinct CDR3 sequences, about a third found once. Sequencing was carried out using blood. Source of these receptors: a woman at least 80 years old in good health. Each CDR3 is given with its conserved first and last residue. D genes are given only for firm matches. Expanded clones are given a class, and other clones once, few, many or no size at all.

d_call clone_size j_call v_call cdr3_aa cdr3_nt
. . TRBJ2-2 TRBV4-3 CASSQVTGGTGELFF TGCGCCAGCAGCCAAGTGACAGGCGGGACCGGGGAGCTGTTTTTT
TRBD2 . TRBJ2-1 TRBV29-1 CSLRIAGGEQFF TGCAGCCTGCGAATAGCGGGAGGTGAGCAGTTCTTC
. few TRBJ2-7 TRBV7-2 CAGSFGYEQYF TGTGCCGGCAGCTTTGGCTACGAGCAGTACTTC
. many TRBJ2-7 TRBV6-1 CASVDRPYEQYF TGTGCCAGCGTTGACAGGCCCTACGAGCAGTACTTC
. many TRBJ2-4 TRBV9 CASSVGTEVKNIQYF TGTGCCAGCAGCGTAGGTACAGAAGTCAAAAACATTCAGTACTTC
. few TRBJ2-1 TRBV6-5 CASRPEIDSEQFF TGTGCCAGCAGACCGGAGATCGACAGTGAGCAGTTCTTC
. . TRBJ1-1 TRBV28 CAILGSTAMNTEAFF TGTGCCATCTTAGGGTCCACAGCCATGAACACTGAAGCTTTCTTT
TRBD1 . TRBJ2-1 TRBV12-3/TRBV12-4 CASRSCGTGHDEQFF TGTGCCAGCAGGTCCTGCGGGACAGGACACGATGAGCAGTTCTTC
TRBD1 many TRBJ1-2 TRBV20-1 CSARTGGIYGYTF TGCAGTGCCAGAACAGGGGGCATTTATGGCTACACCTTC
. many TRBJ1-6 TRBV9 CASSPKGDPNSPLHF TGTGCCAGCAGCCCTAAGGGAGATCCGAATTCACCCCTCCACTTT
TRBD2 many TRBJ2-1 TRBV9 CASSVLAGTYNEQFF TGTGCCAGCAGCGTACTAGCGGGGACATACAATGAGCAGTTCTTC
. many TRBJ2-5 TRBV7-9 CASSWDGQETQYF TGTGCCAGCAGCTGGGACGGTCAAGAGACCCAGTACTTC
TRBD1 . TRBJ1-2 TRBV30 CAWRGQGADGYTF TGTGCCTGGCGGGGTCAGGGGGCCGATGGCTACACCTTC
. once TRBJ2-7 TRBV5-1 CASSLGRQSYEQYF TGCGCCAGCAGCTTGGGGAGGCAGTCCTACGAGCAGTACTTC
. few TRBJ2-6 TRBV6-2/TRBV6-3 CAVTQEGPSGANVRTF TGTGCCGTAACACAGGAAGGCCCCTCGGGGGCCAACGTCCGGACTTTC
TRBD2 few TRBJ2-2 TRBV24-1 CATAGRSGELFF TGTGCCACCGCCGGGAGGTCCGGGGAGCTGTTTTTT
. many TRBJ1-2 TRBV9 CASSVDGYGYTF TGTGCCAGCAGCGTTGACGGGTATGGCTACACCTTC
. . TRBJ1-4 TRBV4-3 CASSQDHGARGEKLFF TGCGCCAGCAGCCAAGATCACGGGGCCCGCGGTGAAAAACTGTTTTTT
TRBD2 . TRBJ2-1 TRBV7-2 CAISVGLANYNEQFF TGTGCCATCAGCGTGGGACTAGCGAACTACAATGAGCAGTTCTTC
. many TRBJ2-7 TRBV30 CAWRAGKAYEQYF TGTGCCTGGAGGGCAGGGAAGGCCTACGAGCAGTACTTC
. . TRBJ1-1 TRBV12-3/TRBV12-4 CASSSYPRNTEAFF TGTGCCAGCAGTTCATATCCAAGGAACACTGAAGCTTTCTTT
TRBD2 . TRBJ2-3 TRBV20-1 CSAGHPGGGTDTQYF TGCAGTGCTGGCCACCCCGGGGGGGGCACAGATACGCAGTATTTT
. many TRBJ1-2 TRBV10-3 CAISEDRRASGYTF TGTGCCATCAGTGAGGACAGAAGGGCTAGTGGCTACACCTTC
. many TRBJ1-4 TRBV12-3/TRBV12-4 CASSPLGGVFNEKLFF TGTGCCAGCAGCCCCCTTGGGGGGGTGTTTAATGAAAAACTGTTTTTT
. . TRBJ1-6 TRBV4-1 CASSQVTPGRGSPLHF TGCGCCAGCAGCCAAGTAACCCCCGGGAGGGGTTCACCCCTCCACTTT
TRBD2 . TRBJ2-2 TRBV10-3 CATRDSGGSNTGELFF TGTGCCACCAGGGATAGCGGGGGCTCGAACACCGGGGAGCTGTTTTTT
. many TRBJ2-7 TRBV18 CASSPPVRSSYEQYF TGTGCCAGCTCACCACCGGTCAGGAGCTCCTACGAGCAGTACTTC
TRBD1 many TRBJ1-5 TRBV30 CAWSKTGEYQPQHF TGTGCCTGGAGTAAGACAGGGGAATATCAGCCCCAGCATTTT
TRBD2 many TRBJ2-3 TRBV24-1 CATSPGLAGDFGDTQYF TGTGCCACCAGCCCGGGACTAGCGGGGGACTTTGGAGATACGCAGTATTTT
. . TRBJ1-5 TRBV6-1 CASSSRRGGINQPQHF TGTGCCAGCAGTTCCCGACGGGGAGGGATCAATCAGCCCCAGCATTTT
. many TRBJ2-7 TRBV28 CASGPSRGLDYEQYF TGTGCCAGCGGCCCTAGCCGGGGGTTGGACTACGAGCAGTACTTC
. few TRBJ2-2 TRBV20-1 CSARGAARATGELFF TGCAGTGCTAGGGGGGCAGCCAGGGCAACCGGGGAGCTGTTTTTT
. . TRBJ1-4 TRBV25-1 CASSAASVVKLFF TGTGCCAGCAGTGCCGCATCGGTTGTAAAACTGTTTTTT
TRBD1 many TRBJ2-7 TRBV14 CASSHPTGAQYEQYF TGTGCCAGCAGCCATCCAACAGGGGCTCAGTACGAGCAGTACTTC
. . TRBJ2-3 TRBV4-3 CASSQDYLDTQYF TGCGCCAGCAGCCAAGATTATTTGGATACGCAGTATTTT
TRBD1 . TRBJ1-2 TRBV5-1 CASSPGQGTNGYTF TGCGCCAGCAGCCCAGGACAGGGGACGAATGGCTACACCTTC
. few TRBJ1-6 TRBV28 CASSLSSSSYNSPLHF TGTGCCAGCAGTTTATCATCCAGCTCCTATAATTCACCCCTCCACTTT
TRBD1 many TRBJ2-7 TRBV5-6 CASSLLQGIAYEQYF TGTGCCAGCAGCTTGCTACAGGGGATAGCCTACGAGCAGTACTTC
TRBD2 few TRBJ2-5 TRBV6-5 CASSLASGGNEQYF TGTGCCAGCAGTCTTGCTAGCGGGGGTAATGAGCAGTACTTC
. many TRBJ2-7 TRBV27 CASSLGPGNEQYF TGTGCCAGCAGTTTGGGTCCGGGAAACGAGCAGTACTTC
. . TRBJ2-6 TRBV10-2 CASREVSGANVLTF TGCGCCAGCAGAGAGGTCTCTGGGGCCAACGTCCTGACTTTC
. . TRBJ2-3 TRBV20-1 CSAGGGGQSLMDTQYF TGCAGTGCTGGGGGGGGGGGACAGAGCTTAATGGATACGCAGTATTTT
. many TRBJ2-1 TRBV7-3 CASAGIRDNEQFF TGTGCCAGCGCCGGGATTAGGGACAATGAGCAGTTCTTC
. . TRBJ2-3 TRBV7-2 CASSLDPADTQYF TGTGCCAGCAGCTTAGACCCAGCAGATACGCAGTATTTT
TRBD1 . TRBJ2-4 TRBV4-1 CASSQPGGWSKNIQYF TGCGCCAGCAGCCAACCAGGGGGCTGGTCCAAAAACATTCAGTACTTC
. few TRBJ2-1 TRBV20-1 CSAGVQDYNEQFF TGCAGTGCTGGGGTCCAGGACTATAATGAGCAGTTCTTC
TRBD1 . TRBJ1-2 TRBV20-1 CSARRGTVDGYTF TGCAGTGCTAGACGAGGGACAGTAGACGGCTACACCTTC
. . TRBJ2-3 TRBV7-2 CASRERGSDTQYF TGTGCCAGCAGAGAACGGGGGTCAGATACGCAGTATTTT
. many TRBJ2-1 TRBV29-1 CSVASREEQFF TGCAGCGTTGCTTCTCGAGAGGAGCAGTTCTTC
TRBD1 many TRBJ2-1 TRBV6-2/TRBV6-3 CASSYSIGFGTGDNEQFF TGTGCCAGCAGTTACTCGATAGGATTTGGGACAGGAGACAATGAGCAGTTCTTC
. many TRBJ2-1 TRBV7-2 CASSLLRQAGRDEQFF TGTGCCAGCAGCTTACTCAGACAGGCAGGTAGGGATGAGCAGTTCTTC
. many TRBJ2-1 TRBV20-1 CSASPGRSYNEQFF TGCAGTGCTTCCCCGGGGAGAAGCTACAATGAGCAGTTCTTC
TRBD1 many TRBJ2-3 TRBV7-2 CASSARDRGTDTQYF TGTGCCAGCAGCGCCCGGGACAGGGGAACAGATACGCAGTATTTT
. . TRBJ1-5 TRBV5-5 CASSAQGNSNQPQHF TGTGCCAGCAGCGCTCAGGGGAATAGCAATCAGCCCCAGCATTTT
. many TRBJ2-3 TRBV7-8 CASSSPHDTQYF TGTGCCAGCAGCTCCCCCCACGATACGCAGTATTTT
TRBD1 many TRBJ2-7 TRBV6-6 CASSFPTRQGDEQYF TGTGCCAGCAGTTTTCCCACCCGACAGGGTGACGAGCAGTACTTC
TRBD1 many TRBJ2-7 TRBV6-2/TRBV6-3 CASATGQGLIYEQYF TGTGCCAGCGCGACGGGACAGGGTCTGATTTACGAGCAGTACTTC